The TCR beta chain described here comes from a study of radiotherapy plus CTLA-4 blockade in lung cancer. Study summary: Objective response was observed in roughly 17% of patients, and disease control in 31%. Study conclusions and caveats: Expansion of tumor-derived TCR clones was observed in blood after radiotherapy plus ipilimumab. Best predicting response, reportedly, were early blood T cell clone dynamics, with interferon-beta.

Those with chemo-refractory metastatic non-small-cell lung cancer were treated with focal radiation combined with CTLA-4 blockade using ipilimumab. Using immunoSEQ multiplex PCR, the repertoire was profiled, and TCRdb retains in-frame clones only, with some absent. The data show about 93,000 clones, just over 85% seen once. About this clone itself: Its target is unknown.

The receptor was derived from a human donor with non-small cell lung cancer that progressed on radiotherapy plus ipilimumab. This specimen was peripheral blood, taken from a patient treated with radiotherapy plus ipilimumab.

DNA of the CDR3: TGTGCTAGTGGGGGGACAGGGTACTACAATGAGCAGTTCTTC. Residues: CASGGTGYYNEQFF. This chain joins TRBV12-5 and TRBJ2-1, with 9 bases lining up with TRBD1. CDR3 length: 14 residues. The germline CDR1 and CDR2 sequences are LGHNT and FRNRAP. V was clipped by 6 bases and J by 3 bases; unmatched bases: 3.